These 24 T cell receptor beta chains originate from one sample sequenced in a study of T cell clonality in common variable immunodeficiency. Produced via immunoSEQ multiplex PCR; TCRdb's table is partial and in-frame only. The sample counts tens of thousands of clones, none seen once; the ten largest own about 10%. The sequenced sample was peripheral blood mononuclear cells. Source of these receptors: a person aged 18 to 75 in good health.

Ten or more counts support this clone. Read coverage stops 3 residues before the CDR3 terminus; the germline J gene supplies the remainder. This chain links TRBV12-3 or TRBV12-4 with TRBJ1-4; 8 bases are shared with TRBD1. The CDR3 covers 14 residues. Trimming cost V 1 base and J 8 bases; bases outside gene matches: 3. This CDR3 reads CASSLGTGNEKLFF. The sequenced part of the CDR3 DNA is TGTGCCAGCAGTTTAGGGACAGGGAACGAAAAA.

This clone was found many times. The read halts 3 residues ahead of the CDR3 end, with the missing end drawn from the germline J gene. This chain links TRBV20-1 with TRBJ2-7; 10 bases fit TRBD2. The CDR3 runs 17 residues. The ends lost 3 bases at V and 0 bases at J; junction bases unmatched: 11. The germline gives CDR1 DFQATT, CDR2 SNEGSKA (reference sequence). The covered CDR3 bases are TGCAGTGCTAGGGGGGCGGGTAGCGGGAGGACCTCCTACGAG. This translates into CSARGAGSGRTSYE. The whole CDR3 is CSARGAGSGRTSYEQYF.

This clone was seen at least ten times. The missing CDR3 end, 3 residues past where the read stops, is filled in from the germline J gene. The J gene is TRBJ1-6, the V gene TRBV10-3; 9 positions match TRBD1. V shed 4 bases and J 8 bases; nucleotides not matched to a gene: 6. Per the germline V gene, CDR1 is ENHRY and CDR2 is SYGVKD. CDR3 size: 15 residues. The chain's CDR3 is CAISGLDRGDSPLHF. Incomplete CDR3 DNA: TGTGCCATCAGTGGGCTGGACAGGGGCGATTCACCC.

The table lists this clone with many counts. The sequenced fragment ends 3 residues before the CDR3 boundary, so the rest is inferred from the germline J gene. The V call is TRBV19, the J call TRBJ1-5, with TRBD1 identical over 12 bases. Germline-derived CDR1 and CDR2 are LNHDA and SQIVND (reference sequence). The CDR3 has 19 residues. V dropped 5 bases and J dropped 0; count of bases not matched to a gene: 11. The covered CDR3 bases are TGTGCCAGTAGTGGGGACAGGGGGCGAGGTTCCGATAGCAATCAGCCC. This encodes CASSGDRGRGSDSNQP. In full, the CDR3 reads CASSGDRGRGSDSNQPQHF.

This clone was counted at least ten times. The read terminates 3 residues ahead of where the CDR3 ends, so the germline J gene completes it. This chain uses TRBV20-1 with TRBJ1-1; 7 bases align to TRBD1. The CDR3 is made up of 14 amino acids. The germline V gene has CDR1 DFQATT and CDR2 SNEGSKA (reference sequence). V lost 6 bases and J lost 0; bases outside the gene matches: 7. Incomplete CDR3 DNA: TGCAGTGCCCGGTACAGGGGTTTGAACACTGAA. Translated: CSARYRGLNTE. The whole CDR3 sequence reads CSARYRGLNTEAFF.

This clone was counted many times. The read terminates 3 residues ahead of where the CDR3 ends, so the germline J gene completes it. The chain has TRBV20-1 and TRBJ2-7, with 12 bases matching TRBD2. This CDR3 contains 16 residues. Unmatched junction bases numbered 14, after V lost 6 bases and J lost 5 bases. Germline CDR1 reads DFQATT; CDR2 reads SNEGSKA (reference sequence). The DNA read from the CDR3 is TGCAGTGCGACTATTCTAGCGGGAGGGCCAGAGGACGAG. Protein sequence: CSATILAGGPEDE. The entire CDR3 is CSATILAGGPEDEQYF.

Many counts were recorded for this clone. The observed sequence ends 3 residues before the CDR3 terminus, with the missing tail filled in from the germline J gene. V is TRBV19 and J is TRBJ1-4; the D gene is possibly TRBD1 (6 bases). V gave up 5 bases and J gave up 6 bases, with 10 bases separating them. The CDR3 consists of 13 residues. Germline CDR1 is LNHDA and CDR2 is SQIVND (reference sequence). The CDR3 sequence: CASSFNRDEKLFF. The sequenced part of the CDR3 DNA is TGTGCCAGTAGTTTTAACAGGGATGAAAAA.

The sample holds many counts of this clone. The CDR3 end lies 3 residues beyond the end of the read and is filled in from the germline J gene. The chain links TRBV2 to TRBJ2-1; D possibly corresponds to TRBD2 (5 bases). The CDR3 extends over 14 amino acids. V shed 4 bases and J shed 5 bases, with 12 bases lying between them. Germline CDR1 SNHLY, CDR2 FYNNEI. Incomplete CDR3 DNA: TGTGCCAGCAGTGGGGCTCGGCGGGACAATGAG. Its protein is CASSGARRDNE. The whole CDR3 region reads CASSGARRDNEQFF.

This clone was recorded at least ten times. The read ends 3 residues shy of where the CDR3 ends; the end is completed using the germline J gene. The same CDR3 is also encoded by other DNA sequences in this sample. V gene TRBV7-2 combines with J gene TRBJ2-5; TRBD2 might be the D (6 bases). The germline V and J ends were trimmed by 10 bases and 4 bases, with 16 bases remaining between them. The germline V gene has CDR1 SGHTA and CDR2 FQGNSA. This CDR3 spans 13 amino acids. CDR3 sequence reads: CATASVYGETQYF. CDR3 bases read: TGTGCCACCGCTAGCGTCTACGGAGAGACC.

This clone was seen many times. The read gets to within 3 residues of the CDR3 end, and the germline J gene fills in the rest. This chain joins TRBV6-1 and TRBJ2-3; D is perhaps TRBD2 (6 bases). The CDR3 contains 15 residues. Trimming shortened V by 4 bases and J by 0 bases, and 11 bases separated the two germline ends. Germline V gene lookup returns CDR1 MNHNS and CDR2 SASEGT. This CDR3 is CASSGGVGSTDTQYF. CDR3 bases read: TGTGCCAGCAGTGGGGGGGTCGGTAGCACAGATACG.

This clone was recorded many times. The read gets to within 3 residues of the CDR3 end, and the germline J gene fills in the rest. The chain uses TRBV5-1 and TRBJ2-7, with D possibly TRBD1 on 6 matching bases. V was trimmed by 0 bases and J by 0 bases, leaving 13 bases between them. Germline CDR1 reads SGHRS; CDR2 reads YFSETQ. CDR3 length: 16 residues. The CDR3 protein is CASSLADRALSYEQYF. The sequenced CDR3 bases are TGCGCCAGCAGCTTGGCGGACAGAGCACTCTCCTACGAG.

This clone was picked up many times. The CDR3 extends 3 residues past the end of the read, so its final part is completed from the germline J gene. The chain carries TRBV7-7 and TRBJ2-1; TRBD1 might be the D (6 bases). This CDR3 comprises 17 residues. Trimming left V 1 base short and J 0 bases short, with 13 bases between. Germline CDR1 is SSHAT and CDR2 is FNYEAQ (reference sequence). Partial CDR3 DNA: TGTGCCAGCAGCTTAGAGTACAGGGCCAGCTCCTACAATGAG. Translation gives CASSLEYRASSYNE. The full CDR3 is CASSLEYRASSYNEQFF. Combining the CDR3 with reference TRBV7-7 and TRBJ2-1 gives the whole variable domain GAGVSQSPRYKVTKRGQDVTLRCDPISSHATLYWYQQALGQGPEFLTYFNYEAQPDKSGLPSDRFSAERPEGSISTLTIQRTEQRDSAMYRCASSLEYRASSYNEQFFGPGTRLTVL.

This clone was found a few times. One end of the junction is discordant with germline, which a read error may explain. The read comes to an end 3 residues before the CDR3 does, leaving the germline J gene to fill in the end. The gene calls are TRBV7-9 and TRBJ2-7; D may be TRBD2 (5 bases). From germline, CDR1 is SEHNR and CDR2 FQNEAQ (reference sequence). The CDR3 covers 13 residues. The CDR3 here is CSSSGTRAYEQYF. The DNA read from the CDR3 is TGTTCCAGCAGTGGCACGAGGGCCTACGAG.

This clone was counted many times. The read ends 3 residues shy of where the CDR3 ends; the end is completed using the germline J gene. The rearrangement uses TRBV14 and TRBJ2-2; 8 nucleotides line up with TRBD1. J gave up 7 bases and V 4 bases, and 5 bases lay outside the gene matches. The CDR3 runs 14 residues. Per the germline V gene, CDR1 is SGHDN and CDR2 is FVKESK. CDR3 DNA (partial): TGTGCCAGCAGCCCGGGGACAGGTTACGGGGAG. It translates to CASSPGTGYGE. The whole CDR3 sequence is CASSPGTGYGELFF.

This clone was observed many times. The missing CDR3 end, 3 residues past where the read stops, is filled in from the germline J gene. The V and J genes are TRBV6-1 and TRBJ1-2; 8 nucleotides align to TRBD1. The CDR3 loop spans 15 amino acids. V shed 4 bases, J shed 4 bases, and the junction held 8 bases outside the gene matches. The germline gives CDR1 MNHNS, CDR2 SASEGT. Incomplete CDR3 DNA: TGTGCCAGCAGTGCCCGTCCAGGGGGCGGCTATGGC. Encoded protein: CASSARPGGGYG. The whole CDR3 protein is CASSARPGGGYGYTF.

This clone was seen repeatedly, ten times or more. The read ends 3 residues shy of where the CDR3 ends; the end is completed using the germline J gene. The V and J genes are TRBV6-2 or TRBV6-3 and TRBJ2-7, with D possibly being TRBD1 (5 bases). The V and J ends lost 5 bases and 3 bases respectively, with 5 bases between them. The length of the CDR3 is 11 residues. Per germline, CDR1 MNHEY and CDR2 SVGEGT. The CDR3 bases that were read are TGTGCCAGCAGTGACAGCTACGAG. As protein: CASSDSYE. The full CDR3 protein is CASSDSYEQYF.

This clone occurred many times. The CDR3 is cut off 3 residues early in the read; its end comes from the germline J gene. The chain uses TRBV7-9 and TRBJ2-7, with D possibly TRBD2 on 6 matching bases. Germline V gives CDR1 SEHNR, CDR2 FQNEAQ (reference sequence). This CDR3 has 12 amino acids. The part of the CDR3 DNA that was read is TGTGCTTCCATAGCGGAGATCTACGAG. Translated, it gives CASIAEIYE. In full, the CDR3 reads CASIAEIYEQYF. The whole variable domain, filled in from reference TRBV7-9 and TRBJ2-7, reads DTGVSQNPRHKITKRGQNVTFRCDPISEHNRLYWYRQTLGQGPEFLTYFQNEAQLEKSRLLSDRFSAERPKGSFSTLEIQRTEQGDSAMYLCASIAEIYEQYFGPGTRLTVT.

This clone occurred a few times. Read data end 3 residues before the CDR3 end; the end is taken from the germline J gene. This chain joins TRBV19 and TRBJ1-2, with 8 bases matching TRBD1. CDR3 length: 15 amino acids. Germline-derived CDR1 and CDR2 are LNHDA and SQIVND (reference sequence). J gave up 0 bases and V 4 bases, and 4 bases lay outside the gene matches. The CDR3 protein is CASSRDRGANYGYTF. The part of the CDR3 DNA that was read is TGTGCCAGTAGTAGAGACAGGGGAGCTAACTATGGC.

This clone was counted at least ten times. The CDR3 is cut off 3 residues early in the read; its end comes from the germline J gene. The V gene is TRBV3-1 (or the pseudogene TRBV3-2), the J gene TRBJ2-1; 10 bases match TRBD1. The ends lost 1 base at V and 7 bases at J; junction bases unmatched: 1. This CDR3 has 14 amino acids. Germline CDR1 is LGHDT and CDR2 is YNNKEL (reference sequence). The CDR3 spells CASSQGTGGNEQFF. The covered CDR3 bases are TGTGCCAGCAGCCAAGGGACAGGGGGAAATGAG.

In its sample, this clone was seen many times. The read gets to within 3 residues of the CDR3 end, and the germline J gene fills in the rest. This chain uses TRBV29-1 with TRBJ2-1, with 7 bases matching TRBD1. Germline V CDR1 and CDR2: SQVTM, ANQGSEA. V was clipped by 4 bases and J by 8 bases; unmatched bases: 8. There are 13 residues in the CDR3. Incomplete CDR3 DNA: TGCAGCGTTGCTGGGACAGAGGTCGATGAG. Encoded protein: CSVAGTEVDE. The full-length CDR3 reads as CSVAGTEVDEQFF.

In this sample, this clone turned up many times. Sequencing ends 3 residues short of the CDR3 end; the germline J gene provides the rest. This rearrangement joins TRBV18 to TRBJ2-7, with 9 nucleotides matching TRBD2. V lost 3 bases to trimming and J lost 3 bases; unmatched junction nucleotides: 6. The CDR3 totals 15 residues. Looked up from germline, CDR1 is KGHSH and CDR2 is LQKENI. The part of the CDR3 DNA that was read is TGTGCCAGCTCACCGGAGTCTAGCGGGGTCTACGAG. As protein: CASSPESSGVYE. The whole CDR3 reads CASSPESSGVYEQYF. Looking up the rest from reference TRBV18 and TRBJ2-7 gives the full variable domain: NAGVMQNPRHLVRRRGQEARLRCSPMKGHSHVYWYRQLPEEGLKFMVYLQKENIIDESGMPKERFSAEFPKEGPSILRIQQVVRGDSAAYFCASSPESSGVYEQYFGPGTRLTVT.

This clone showed up many times. The read ends 3 residues early relative to the CDR3; the germline J gene fills the gap. The chain is built from TRBV7-8 and TRBJ2-7, with D tentatively TRBD1 (5 bases). Per germline, CDR1 SGHVS and CDR2 FQNEAQ. Between the trimmed V and J ends, which lost 6 bases and 2 bases, there was a span of 17 bases. The CDR3 has 15 amino acids. Incomplete CDR3 DNA: TGTGCCAGCAGTCAGAGACAGCAAATGACCTACGAG. Its protein product is CASSQRQQMTYE. The entire CDR3 reads CASSQRQQMTYEQYF.

This clone was observed many times. Partial CDR3 DNA: TGCGCCAGCAGCTTGGGGCTAGCGGGGACTATCCCCTACAATGAG. Protein sequence: CASSLGLAGTIPYNE. The complete CDR3 sequence is CASSLGLAGTIPYNEQFF. This chain uses TRBV5-1 with TRBJ2-1; 9 bases line up with TRBD2. The read ends 3 residues shy of where the CDR3 ends; the end is completed using the germline J gene. Per the germline V gene, CDR1 is SGHRS and CDR2 is YFSETQ. V lost 0 bases to trimming and J lost 2 bases; unmatched junction nucleotides: 9. The CDR3 sequence is 18 residues long. The full variable domain, completed using reference TRBV5-1 and TRBJ2-1, is KAGVTQTPRYLIKTRGQQVTLSCSPISGHRSVSWYQQTPGQGLQFLFEYFSETQRNKGNFPGRFSGRQFSNSRSEMNVSTLELGDSALYLCASSLGLAGTIPYNEQFFGPGTRLTVL.

This clone was seen ten or more times. Sequencing ends 3 residues short of the CDR3 end; the germline J gene provides the rest. V and J are TRBV5-4 and TRBJ1-2, with 9 positions matching TRBD1. The CDR3 covers 13 residues. Germline V gene data show CDR1 as SGHNT and CDR2 as YYREEE (reference sequence). The CDR3 spells CASSFRDREAYTF. CDR3 DNA, as far as it was read: TGTGCCAGCAGCTTTCGGGACAGGGAGGCC.